This paragraph covers one TCR beta chain sequence. Profiling relied on immunoSEQ multiplex PCR, and the TCRdb table lists in-frame clones only, not all of them. The table has about 99,000 clones, around nine tenths seen once. V lost 7 bases, J lost 6 bases, and 9 bases lay in between. Germline V CDR1 and CDR2: SNHLY, FYNNEI. CDR3 length: 12 amino acids. The data are from a study of OX40 agonist ivuxolimab in advanced cancers. V and J are TRBV2 and TRBJ2-2, with unresolved D. The receptor was isolated from an adult with an advanced solid tumor such as melanoma, head and neck, liver or kidney cancer. The material sequenced was CD4+ or CD8+ T cells sorted from blood, taken in a trial of the OX40 agonist ivuxolimab. DNA for the CDR3: TGTGCCAGCACCCTTTGGCCCGGGGAGCTGTTTTTT. Protein product: CASTLWPGELFF. Drawing the rest from reference TRBV2 and TRBJ2-2, the complete variable domain is EPEVTQTPSHQVTQMGQEVILRCVPISNHLYFYWYRQILGQKVEFLVSFYNNEISEKSEIFDDQFSVERPDGSNFTLKIRSTKLEDSAMYFCASTLWPGELFFGEGSRLTVL.